These T cell receptor beta chains were read from a single sample in a study of cytomegalovirus exposure and HLA in healthy donors. Clones were read by immunoSEQ multiplex PCR, and TCRdb kept only the in-frame ones, dropping some. The repertoire holds about 120,000 clones, with roughly 70% as singletons. The sequencing input was PBMCs. These receptors were taken from a woman aged 40 to 55 in good health and CMV-seronegative. CDR3s include the opening cysteine and the closing phenylalanine or tryptophan. Each record gives: J gene, V gene, D gene, clone size, CDR3 DNA, CDR3 protein. The D gene is left open where the match is weak. Clone size appears in some rows only: once, few, many, or a class for an expanded clone.

J: TRBJ1-5
V: TRBV30
D: TRBD1
size: .
DNA: TGTGCCTGGGACAACAGGGGCGGGCAGCCCCAGCATTTT
CDR3: CAWDNRGGQPQHF

J: TRBJ2-1
V: TRBV2
D: .
size: .
DNA: TGTGCCAGCAGAGCTTCCACTTCGGGGGTCGCTGTGCAGTTCTTC
CDR3: CASRASTSGVAVQFF

J: TRBJ1-2
V: TRBV19
D: TRBD1
size: .
DNA: TGTGCCAGTAGTATTTACCCAGTCCGGGACAGGACGAGAGGCTACACCTTC
CDR3: CASSIYPVRDRTRGYTF

J: TRBJ1-1
V: TRBV21-1
D: .
size: once
DNA: TGTGCCAGCAGCCCAGTGGGGCGCGACACTGAAGCTTTCTTT
CDR3: CASSPVGRDTEAFF

J: TRBJ2-3
V: TRBV7-2
D: .
size: few
DNA: TGTGCCAGCAACGGGGGGCTTACAGATACGCAGTATTTT
CDR3: CASNGGLTDTQYF

J: TRBJ2-2
V: TRBV29-1
D: TRBD1
size: .
DNA: TGCAGCGTTGAAGGGGACAGGGGCACCGGGGAGCTGTTTTTT
CDR3: CSVEGDRGTGELFF

J: TRBJ1-6
V: TRBV7-2
D: TRBD1
size: .
DNA: TGTGCCAGCAGCTTTACGGGACAGGGTGATTCACCCCTCCACTTT
CDR3: CASSFTGQGDSPLHF

J: TRBJ2-7
V: TRBV18
D: TRBD1
size: .
DNA: TGTGCCAGCTCACCACAGGACAGGGCCTCCGAGCAGTACTTC
CDR3: CASSPQDRASEQYF

J: TRBJ2-2
V: TRBV9
D: TRBD2
size: .
DNA: TGTGCCAGCAGCGTCAGTCGGCTAGCGGGGGTTTACACCGGGGAGCTGTTTTTT
CDR3: CASSVSRLAGVYTGELFF

J: TRBJ1-2
V: TRBV6-1
D: TRBD1
size: .
DNA: TGTGCCAGCAGTGAATACAGGGGTGACTATGGCTACACCTTC
CDR3: CASSEYRGDYGYTF

J: TRBJ2-1
V: TRBV7-9
D: .
size: .
DNA: TGTGCCAGCCGTCCCGGGAGCTCCTACAATGAGCAGTTCTTC
CDR3: CASRPGSSYNEQFF

J: TRBJ1-6
V: TRBV4-3
D: .
size: .
DNA: TGCGCCAGCAACCTTAGGGGTAATTCACCCCTCCACTTT
CDR3: CASNLRGNSPLHF

J: TRBJ2-2
V: TRBV27
D: .
size: .
DNA: TGTGCCAGCAGTTTATCGAGGTCCGGTACCGGGGAGCTGTTTTTT
CDR3: CASSLSRSGTGELFF

J: TRBJ1-1
V: TRBV9
D: .
size: .
DNA: TGTGCCAGCAGCGTAGACCCAGGGCTGAACACTGAAGCTTTCTTT
CDR3: CASSVDPGLNTEAFF

J: TRBJ2-1
V: TRBV27
D: TRBD2
size: few
DNA: TGTGCCAGCAGCCGGGGACTAGCGGGAGGGGGGGAGCAGTTCTTC
CDR3: CASSRGLAGGGEQFF

J: TRBJ2-5
V: TRBV5-1
D: .
size: .
DNA: TGCGCCAGCAGCCTAGGACAGTTTCTCGGGGAGACCCAGTACTTC
CDR3: CASSLGQFLGETQYF